Listed below are T cell receptor beta chains from one sample, sequenced in a study of T-cell reconstitution after alpha-beta-depleted transplantation in children. MiXCR, applied by TCRdb to the PCR reads, yields one record per CDR3 protein. Of about 350,000 distinct CDR3 sequences listed, around 15% are singletons. The source was PBMCs, mostly from graft donor cells, collected 360 days after TCRalphabeta/CD19-depleted stem cell transplant. Receptors originate from a male patient between 2 and 10 years old who had a stem cell transplant for acute lymphoblastic leukemia, so the T cells may come from the graft donor. Each CDR3 is given with its conserved first and last residue.

cdr3_aa,v_call,j_call
CASSPGTQMETQYF,TRBV27,TRBJ2-5
CASSVEGLAVYNEQFF,TRBV9,TRBJ2-1
CSARKTDRGTGELFF,TRBV20-1,TRBJ2-2
CASSLLEPGLAGKETQYF,TRBV7-9,TRBJ2-5
CASSLGGRFGSEQFF,TRBV27,TRBJ2-1
CSVGGPPNEQFF,TRBV29-1,TRBJ2-1
CASSWWGEGLQQYF,TRBV7-2,TRBJ2-7
CASSRTALPYEQYF,TRBV6-2/TRBV6-3,TRBJ2-7
CASSQDDGVEQFF,TRBV4-1,TRBJ2-1
CASSPTRTGSPYEQYF,TRBV28,TRBJ2-7
CSATSGSPPNEQYF,TRBV20-1,TRBJ2-7
CASSYGAGETQYF,TRBV6-5,TRBJ2-5
CASSSVITDTQYF,TRBV28,TRBJ2-3
CASTPSGNSYEQYF,TRBV6-1,TRBJ2-7
CSAEPGPGSEQYF,TRBV29-1,TRBJ2-7
CATSAGGDAKNIQYF,TRBV24-1,TRBJ2-4
CASSLSKSGANVLTF,TRBV4-3,TRBJ2-6
CSASDRTTYNSPLHF,TRBV20-1,TRBJ1-6
CSATGTSEGTDTQYF,TRBV20-1,TRBJ2-3
CSETQGQETQYF,TRBV20-1,TRBJ2-5
CASSFGTSGGTRVEQYF,TRBV5-4,TRBJ2-7
CAWSVGVRPYNEQFF,TRBV30,TRBJ2-1
CASSADRGLDYGYTF,TRBV2,TRBJ1-2
CAISESWGNDEAFF,TRBV10-3,TRBJ1-1
CSARAGLAGGGSYNEQFF,TRBV20-1,TRBJ2-1
CASSVERSPLHF,TRBV9,TRBJ1-6
CASSLAGRIHGELFF,TRBV7-9,TRBJ2-2
CATSAPNAYEQYF,TRBV24-1,TRBJ2-7
CASSVEGLLYNEQFF,TRBV9,TRBJ2-1
CASSLKATPSPYEQYF,TRBV12-3/TRBV12-4,TRBJ2-7
CASSYSGYGYGYTF,TRBV6-5,TRBJ1-2
CAISPGYGEEKLFF,TRBV10-3,TRBJ1-4
CASSILAGGDNEQFF,TRBV28,TRBJ2-1
CASRPGANEQFF,TRBV28,TRBJ2-1
CASSFLAGSNEQFF,TRBV5-1,TRBJ2-1
CASSFTGEGYEQYF,TRBV5-5,TRBJ2-7
CASSQFSGQTQYF,TRBV3-1,TRBJ2-3
CAISESVNEQFF,TRBV10-3,TRBJ2-1
CASSSPEAGVSYEQYF,TRBV7-9,TRBJ2-7
CAIANSGGTDTQYF,TRBV10-3,TRBJ2-3
CASSFDSSYNEQFF,TRBV12-3/TRBV12-4,TRBJ2-1
CAISEPGHTGELFF,TRBV10-3,TRBJ2-2
CASSTIPGNTIYF,TRBV9,TRBJ1-3
CASSLKGLGVGTDTQYF,TRBV28,TRBJ2-3
CSVEADIQYF,TRBV29-1,TRBJ2-4
CASSLTRGLAGIKGTDTQYF,TRBV5-4,TRBJ2-3
CASSPPPGLDYEQYF,TRBV7-6,TRBJ2-7
CASRLDGDTQYF,TRBV2,TRBJ2-3
CASSAGTAPYEQYF,TRBV9,TRBJ2-7
CASSLGPGATNTGELFF,TRBV7-8,TRBJ2-2
CASSHGRFGDTQYF,TRBV3-1,TRBJ2-3
CASSPGPRLLAGRAKNIQYF,TRBV7-3,TRBJ2-4
CASREPVRGYTF,TRBV6-2/TRBV6-3,TRBJ1-2
CASSPPVAGGREQYF,TRBV18,TRBJ2-7
CASSLGRNNEQFF,TRBV7-8,TRBJ2-1